Shown below are 4 T cell receptor beta chains from a single sample sequenced in a study of blood T cell repertoires in COVID-19. Generated by immunoSEQ multiplex PCR, the TCRdb table keeps only in-frame clones and is missing some. The data contain over 600,000 clones, more than 80% of them seen just once; the ten biggest clones take up under 0.3%. The sample taken for sequencing was peripheral blood. The origin of the receptors is a woman between 18 and 29 years old with acute or convalescent COVID-19.

The J gene is TRBJ1-6, the V gene TRBV14, with 7 nucleotides matching TRBD1. Per the germline V gene, CDR1 is SGHDN and CDR2 is FVKESK. The CDR3 sequence is 15 residues long. V gave up 3 bases and J gave up 7 bases; unmatched junction bases: 6. The CDR3 bases are TGTGCCAGCAGCCATACAGGGGTCCAAAATTCACCCCTCCACTTT. It specifies CASSHTGVQNSPLHF.

The chain combines TRBV6-5 with TRBJ2-1; 12 nucleotides align to TRBD2. Trimming at V came to 7 bases and at J to 5 bases, leaving 6 bases not matched to a gene. Looked up from germline, CDR1 is MNHEY and CDR2 is SVGAGI. CDR3 size: 15 residues. The CDR3 region has the DNA TGTGCCAGCACGGCTAGCGGGGGGGCCCACAATGAGCAGTTCTTC. Amino acids: CASTASGGAHNEQFF.

On this clone: In the same sample, other DNA sequences code for this CDR3. The genes are TRBV5-1 and TRBJ1-5; 7 bases align to TRBD1. V shed 2 bases, J shed 7 bases, and the junction held 6 bases outside the gene matches. This CDR3 is built from 14 residues. CDR1 is SGHRS, CDR2 YFSETQ, per germline. For the CDR3, the DNA is TGCGCCAGCAGCTTAGGACAGGTTGGACAGCCCCAGCATTTT. It yields the protein CASSLGQVGQPQHF.

The J gene is TRBJ1-5, the V gene TRBV5-4, with 9 positions matching TRBD1. The germline CDR1 and CDR2 sequences are SGHNT and YYREEE (reference sequence). CDR3 length equals 16 residues. The V and J ends lost 2 bases and 2 bases, in that order; junction bases with no gene match: 5. The CDR3 nucleotides are TGTGCCAGCAGCTTTACAGGGGGCGGAGGCAATCAGCCCCAGCATTTT. Encoded protein: CASSFTGGGGNQPQHF.